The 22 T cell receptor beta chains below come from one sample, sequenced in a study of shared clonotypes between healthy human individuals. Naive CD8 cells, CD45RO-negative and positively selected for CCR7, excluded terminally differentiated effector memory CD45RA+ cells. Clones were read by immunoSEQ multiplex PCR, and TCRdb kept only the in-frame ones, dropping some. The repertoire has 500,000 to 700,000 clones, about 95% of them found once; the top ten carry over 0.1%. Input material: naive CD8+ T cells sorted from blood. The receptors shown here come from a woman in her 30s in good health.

The CDR3 region is CSVGGQGMRRSKQYF. The CDR3 DNA follows: TGCAGCGTCGGGGGACAGGGAATGAGGCGGTCTAAGCAGTACTTC. V is TRBV29-1 and J is TRBJ2-5; 9 bases match TRBD1. The V segment lost 6 bases and the J segment 11 bases; nucleotides outside the gene matches: 19. The CDR3 spans 15 residues. Looked up from germline, CDR1 is SQVTM and CDR2 is ANQGSEA.

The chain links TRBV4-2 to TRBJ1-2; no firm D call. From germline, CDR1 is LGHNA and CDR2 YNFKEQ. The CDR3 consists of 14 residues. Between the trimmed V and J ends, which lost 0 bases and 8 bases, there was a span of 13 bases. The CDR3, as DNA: TGTGCCAGCAGCCAAGAGGAGGGTGTGGGGGGCTACACCTTC. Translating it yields CASSQEEGVGGYTF.

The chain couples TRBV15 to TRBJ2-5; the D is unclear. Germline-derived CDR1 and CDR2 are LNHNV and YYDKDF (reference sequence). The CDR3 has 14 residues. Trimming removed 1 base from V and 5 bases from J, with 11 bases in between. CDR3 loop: CATSRALSGETQYF. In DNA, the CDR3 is TGTGCCACCAGCAGAGCCCTATCTGGGGAGACCCAGTACTTC.

As DNA, the CDR3 is TGTGCCAGCAGCTCCACTAGAGACGGCTACAATGAGCAGTTCTTC. Its translation is CASSSTRDGYNEQFF. J is TRBJ2-1 and V is TRBV7-6, with D possibly TRBD2 on 5 matching bases. From germline, CDR1 is SGHVS and CDR2 FNYEAQ. Trimming left V 4 bases short and J 3 bases short, with 13 bases between. The CDR3 sequence is 15 residues long.

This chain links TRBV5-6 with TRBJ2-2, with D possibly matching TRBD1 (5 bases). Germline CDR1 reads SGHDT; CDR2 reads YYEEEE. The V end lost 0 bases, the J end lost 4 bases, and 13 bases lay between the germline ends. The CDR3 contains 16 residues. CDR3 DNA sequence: TGTGCCAGCAGCTTGGAGGGGATGGAGACCACCGGGGAGCTGTTTTTT. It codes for CASSLEGMETTGELFF.

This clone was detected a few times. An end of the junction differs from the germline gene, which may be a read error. CDR3 residues: CASSAEGGRLDF. The CDR3 nucleotides are TGTGCCAGCAGTGCAGAAGGGGGACGGTTAGACTTC. The chain couples TRBV9 to TRBJ2-7, with D tentatively TRBD1 (6 bases). Germline CDR1 and CDR2: SGDLS and YYNGEE. The CDR3 has 12 amino acids.

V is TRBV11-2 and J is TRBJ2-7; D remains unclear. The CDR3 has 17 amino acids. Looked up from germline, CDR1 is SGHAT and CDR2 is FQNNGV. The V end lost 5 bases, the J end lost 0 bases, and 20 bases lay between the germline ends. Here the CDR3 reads CASSDTWDLVSSYEQYF. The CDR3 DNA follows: TGTGCCAGCAGCGATACCTGGGATCTTGTTAGCTCCTACGAGCAGTACTTC.

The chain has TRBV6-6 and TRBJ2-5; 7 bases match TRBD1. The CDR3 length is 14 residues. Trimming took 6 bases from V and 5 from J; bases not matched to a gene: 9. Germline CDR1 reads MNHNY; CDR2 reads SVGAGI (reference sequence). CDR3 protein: CASSLTGTGETQYF. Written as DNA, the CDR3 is TGTGCCAGCAGCCTGACAGGGACGGGGGAGACCCAGTACTTC.

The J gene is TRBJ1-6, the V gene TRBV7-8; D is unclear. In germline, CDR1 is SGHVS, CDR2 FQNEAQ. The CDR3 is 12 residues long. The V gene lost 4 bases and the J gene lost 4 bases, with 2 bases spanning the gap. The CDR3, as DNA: TGTGCCAGCAGCTCATATAATTCACCCCTCCACTTT. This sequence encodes CASSSYNSPLHF.

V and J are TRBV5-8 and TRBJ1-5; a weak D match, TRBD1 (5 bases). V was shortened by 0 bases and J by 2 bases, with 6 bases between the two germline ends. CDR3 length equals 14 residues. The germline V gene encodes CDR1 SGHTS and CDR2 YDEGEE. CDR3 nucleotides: TGTGCCAGCAGCTTGGTACAGGGCAATCAGCCCCAGCATTTT. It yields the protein CASSLVQGNQPQHF.

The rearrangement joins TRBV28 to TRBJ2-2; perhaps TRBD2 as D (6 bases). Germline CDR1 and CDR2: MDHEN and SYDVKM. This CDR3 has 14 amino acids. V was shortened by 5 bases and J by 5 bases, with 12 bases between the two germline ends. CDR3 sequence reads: CASSQLAGTGELFF. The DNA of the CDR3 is TGTGCCAGCAGTCAGCTCGCGGGGACCGGGGAGCTGTTTTTT.

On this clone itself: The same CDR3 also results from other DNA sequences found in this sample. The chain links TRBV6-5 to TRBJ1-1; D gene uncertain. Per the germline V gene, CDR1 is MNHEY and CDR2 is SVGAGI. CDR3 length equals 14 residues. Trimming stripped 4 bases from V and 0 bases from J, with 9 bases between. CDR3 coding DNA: TGTGCCAGCAGTTCGACGGGGATGAACACTGAAGCTTTCTTT. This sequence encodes CASSSTGMNTEAFF.

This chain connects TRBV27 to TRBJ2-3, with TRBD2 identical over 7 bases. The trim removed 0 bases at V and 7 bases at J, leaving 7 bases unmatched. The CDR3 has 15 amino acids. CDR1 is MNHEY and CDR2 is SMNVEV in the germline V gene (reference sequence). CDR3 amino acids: CASSLSGTTLNTQYF. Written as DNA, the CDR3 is TGTGCCAGCAGTTTATCCGGGACTACCCTTAATACGCAGTATTTT.

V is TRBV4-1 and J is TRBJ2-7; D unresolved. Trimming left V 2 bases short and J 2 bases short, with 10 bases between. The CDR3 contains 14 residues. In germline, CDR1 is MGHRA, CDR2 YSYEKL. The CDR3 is CASSQRTEAYEQYF. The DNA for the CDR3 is TGCGCCAGCAGCCAAAGGACCGAAGCCTACGAGCAGTACTTC.

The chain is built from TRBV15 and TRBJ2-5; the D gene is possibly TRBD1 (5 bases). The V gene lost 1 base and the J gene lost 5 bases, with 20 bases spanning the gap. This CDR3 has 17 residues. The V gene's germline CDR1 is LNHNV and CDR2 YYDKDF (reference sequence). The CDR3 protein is CATSRVRTQGSPETQYF. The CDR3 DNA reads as TGTGCCACCAGCAGAGTTAGGACCCAGGGCAGCCCGGAGACCCAGTACTTC.

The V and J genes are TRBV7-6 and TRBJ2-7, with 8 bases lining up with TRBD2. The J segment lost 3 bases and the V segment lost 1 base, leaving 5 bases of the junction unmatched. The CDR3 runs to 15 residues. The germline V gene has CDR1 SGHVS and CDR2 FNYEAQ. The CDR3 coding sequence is TGTGCCAGCAGCTTAGAAGCGGGGGCTATCTACGAGCAGTACTTC. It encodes CASSLEAGAIYEQYF.

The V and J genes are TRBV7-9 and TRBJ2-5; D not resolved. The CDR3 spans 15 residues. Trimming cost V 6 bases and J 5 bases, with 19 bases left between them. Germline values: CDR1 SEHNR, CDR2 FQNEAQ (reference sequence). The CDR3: CASSQPGSPPETQYF. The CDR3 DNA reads TGTGCCAGCAGTCAGCCGGGCAGCCCCCCGGAGACCCAGTACTTC.

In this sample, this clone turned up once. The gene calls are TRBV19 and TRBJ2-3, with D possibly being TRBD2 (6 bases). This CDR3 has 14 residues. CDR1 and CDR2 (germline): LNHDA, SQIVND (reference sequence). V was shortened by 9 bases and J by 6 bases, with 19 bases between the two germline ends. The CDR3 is CASSPGPRGDTQYF. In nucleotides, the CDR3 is TGTGCCAGCTCCCCCGGGCCACGGGGGGATACGCAGTATTTT.

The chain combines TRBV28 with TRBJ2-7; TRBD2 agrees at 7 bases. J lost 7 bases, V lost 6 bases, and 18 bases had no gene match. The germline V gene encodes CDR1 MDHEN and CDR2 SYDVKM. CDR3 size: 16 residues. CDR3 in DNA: TGTGCCAGCAGCCGTCCAAGGGCGGGAGACACTTGGGAGCAGTACTTC. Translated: CASSRPRAGDTWEQYF.

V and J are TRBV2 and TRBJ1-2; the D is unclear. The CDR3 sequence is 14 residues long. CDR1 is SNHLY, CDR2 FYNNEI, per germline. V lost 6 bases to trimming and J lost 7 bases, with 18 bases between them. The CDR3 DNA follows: TGTGCCAGCAGAAACCCACAACAAGGTCGTGGCTACACCTTC. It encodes CASRNPQQGRGYTF.

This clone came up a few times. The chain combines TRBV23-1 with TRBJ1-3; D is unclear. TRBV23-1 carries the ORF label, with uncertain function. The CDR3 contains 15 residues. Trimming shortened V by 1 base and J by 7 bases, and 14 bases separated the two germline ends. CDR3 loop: CASSQCKSRENTIYF. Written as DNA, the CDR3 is TGCGCCAGCAGTCAATGTAAATCTAGGGAGAACACCATATATTTT.

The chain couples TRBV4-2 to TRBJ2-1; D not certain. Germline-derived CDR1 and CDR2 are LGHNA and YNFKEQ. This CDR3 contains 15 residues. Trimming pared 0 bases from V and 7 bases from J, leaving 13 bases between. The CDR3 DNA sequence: TGTGCCAGCAGCCAAGAAGATCTTATAAGGAATGAGCAGTTCTTC. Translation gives CASSQEDLIRNEQFF.